Listed below are T cell receptor beta chains from one sample, sequenced in a study of blood T cells in healthy people across ages. MiXCR was run by TCRdb on the 5' RACE reads, yielding one entry per CDR3 protein. The sample carries 750,000 to 950,000 distinct CDR3 sequences, about 55% recorded once. Input material: blood. The receptors here all came from a man older than 75 in good health. CDR3s include the opening cysteine and the closing phenylalanine or tryptophan. The order of the fields is CDR3 length, V gene, clone size, D gene, J gene, CDR3 protein, CDR3 DNA. A D gene is named only where the DNA matches it firmly. Size is omitted from some rows. Given values are once, few, many or a class for expanded clones.

length: 14; V: TRBV10-2; size: NA; D: NA; J: TRBJ1-2; CDR3: CASSDWSANYGYTF; DNA: TGCGCCAGCAGTGACTGGTCCGCTAACTATGGCTACACCTTC
length: 15; V: TRBV4-1; size: NA; D: TRBD2; J: TRBJ2-1; CDR3: CASSTPSGAYNEQFF; DNA: TGCGCCAGCAGCACCCCTAGCGGTGCCTACAATGAGCAGTTCTTC
length: 13; V: TRBV29-1; size: few; D: NA; J: TRBJ1-2; CDR3: CSDGGSSNYGYTF; DNA: TGCAGCGACGGGGGCTCCTCCAACTATGGCTACACCTTC
length: 18; V: TRBV6-1; size: NA; D: TRBD2; J: TRBJ2-7; CDR3: CASSESSWAGGRVYEQYF; DNA: TGTGCCAGCAGTGAATCCTCGTGGGCGGGAGGCCGGGTCTACGAGCAGTACTTC
length: 14; V: TRBV6-5; size: NA; D: NA; J: TRBJ1-4; CDR3: CASRTGRGGEKLFF; DNA: TGTGCCAGCAGGACAGGCAGGGGAGGCGAAAAACTGTTTTTT
length: 14; V: TRBV5-1; size: few; D: TRBD1; J: TRBJ2-5; CDR3: CASRKGQARETQYF; DNA: TGCGCCAGCAGAAAAGGACAGGCTCGAGAGACCCAGTACTTC
length: 17; V: TRBV7-2; size: NA; D: TRBD2; J: TRBJ2-7; CDR3: CASSLEGTSGLSYEQYF; DNA: TGTGCCAGCAGCTTAGAGGGGACTAGCGGGCTCTCCTACGAGCAGTACTTC
length: 18; V: TRBV6-2/TRBV6-3; size: NA; D: NA; J: TRBJ2-3; CDR3: CASYSRGGAREEHRDAYF; DNA: TGTGCCAGCTACTCCCGAGGGGGGGCGAGAGAAGAGCACAGAGACGCGTATTTT
length: 11; V: TRBV6-5; size: NA; D: NA; J: TRBJ2-1; CDR3: CASSSVQRQFF; DNA: TGTGCCAGCAGTTCCGTCCAAAGACAGTTCTTC
length: 15; V: TRBV7-2; size: few; D: TRBD2; J: TRBJ2-5; CDR3: CASSPWTSRGETQYF; DNA: TGTGCCAGCAGCCCCTGGACTAGTAGGGGAGAGACCCAGTACTTC
length: 19; V: TRBV29-1; size: once; D: TRBD2; J: TRBJ2-1; CDR3: CSVEDPLAGGRSSYNGQFF; DNA: TGCAGCGTTGAAGATCCGCTAGCGGGAGGCCGAAGCTCCTACAATGGGCAGTTCTTC
length: 17; V: TRBV30; size: NA; D: NA; J: TRBJ2-6; CDR3: CAWSSLGGAAGANVLTF; DNA: TGTGCCTGGAGTTCCTTAGGGGGGGCAGCTGGGGCCAACGTCCTGACTTTC
length: 14; V: TRBV6-5; size: NA; D: NA; J: TRBJ2-7; CDR3: CASSQGTLSPEQYF; DNA: TGTGCCAGCAGTCAGGGGACCTTGTCCCCCGAGCAGTACTTC
length: 12; V: TRBV29-1; size: NA; D: NA; J: TRBJ2-5; CDR3: CSGRWGGETQYF; DNA: TGCAGCGGGCGGTGGGGAGGAGAGACCCAGTACTTC
length: 14; V: TRBV5-6; size: NA; D: TRBD1; J: TRBJ1-1; CDR3: CASSRGQGDTEAFF; DNA: TGTGCCAGCAGCAGGGGACAGGGGGACACTGAAGCTTTCTTT
length: 13; V: TRBV20-1; size: few; D: TRBD2; J: TRBJ2-1; CDR3: CSARSGTSGRQFF; DNA: TGCAGTGCTCGCTCCGGGACTAGCGGGAGGCAGTTCTTC
length: 17; V: TRBV12-3/TRBV12-4; size: NA; D: NA; J: TRBJ2-6; CDR3: CASSLWGLGSGANVLTF; DNA: TGTGCCAGCAGTTTATGGGGACTGGGCTCTGGGGCCAACGTCCTGACTTTC
length: 13; V: TRBV6-5; size: NA; D: NA; J: TRBJ2-5; CDR3: CASSYSTTKTQYF; DNA: TGTGCCAGCAGTTACTCTACTACGAAGACCCAGTACTTC
length: 15; V: TRBV28; size: NA; D: TRBD1; J: TRBJ2-3; CDR3: CASSFPRQGTDTQYF; DNA: TGTGCCAGCAGTTTCCCCAGACAGGGTACAGATACGCAGTATTTT
length: 11; V: TRBV6-5; size: NA; D: NA; J: TRBJ1-4; CDR3: CASTIAGELFF; DNA: TGTGCCAGCACCATAGCGGGTGAACTGTTTTTT
length: 12; V: TRBV2; size: NA; D: TRBD1; J: TRBJ1-2; CDR3: CARRTGDYGYTF; DNA: TGTGCCAGACGGACAGGGGACTATGGCTACACCTTC
length: 18; V: TRBV6-1; size: NA; D: TRBD1; J: TRBJ2-5; CDR3: CASSRTFTGGRGQETQYF; DNA: TGTGCCAGCAGTCGGACCTTCACAGGGGGCAGAGGGCAAGAGACCCAGTACTTC
length: 15; V: TRBV3-1; size: NA; D: NA; J: TRBJ2-3; CDR3: CASSQDGLRTDTQYF; DNA: TGTGCCAGCAGCCAAGACGGACTCCGCACAGATACGCAGTATTTT
length: 15; V: TRBV7-3; size: NA; D: NA; J: TRBJ2-1; CDR3: CASSLTGPAYNEQFF; DNA: TGTGCCAGCAGCTTGACAGGTCCTGCCTACAATGAGCAGTTCTTC
length: 18; V: TRBV14; size: NA; D: TRBD1; J: TRBJ2-7; CDR3: CASSQDRNRGPASYEQYF; DNA: TGTGCCAGCAGCCAAGATCGGAACAGGGGGCCCGCTTCCTACGAGCAGTACTTC
length: 14; V: TRBV24-1; size: NA; D: NA; J: TRBJ2-2; CDR3: CATSDSRRGGELFF; DNA: TGTGCCACCAGTGACTCAAGAAGAGGTGGGGAGCTGTTTTTT
length: 14; V: TRBV9; size: few; D: TRBD1; J: TRBJ2-1; CDR3: CASGRDRGHNEQFF; DNA: TGTGCCAGCGGCCGGGACAGGGGACATAATGAGCAGTTCTTC
length: 16; V: TRBV4-1; size: NA; D: TRBD1; J: TRBJ1-1; CDR3: CASSSFGDRMNTEAFF; DNA: TGCGCCAGCAGCTCGTTTGGGGACAGAATGAACACTGAAGCTTTCTTT
length: 19; V: TRBV15; size: few; D: NA; J: TRBJ2-5; CDR3: CATSRDRGGILRTQETQYF; DNA: TGTGCCACCAGCAGAGATAGGGGCGGAATCCTCCGGACTCAAGAGACCCAGTACTTC
length: 14; V: TRBV27; size: NA; D: TRBD2; J: TRBJ2-5; CDR3: CASSPVAGAGEQYF; DNA: TGTGCCAGCAGTCCGGTAGCGGGAGCCGGGGAGCAGTACTTC
length: 13; V: TRBV6-1; size: NA; D: TRBD1; J: TRBJ1-5; CDR3: CATRTGGNQPQHF; DNA: TGTGCCACCCGGACAGGGGGCAATCAGCCCCAGCATTTT
length: 12; V: TRBV2; size: NA; D: NA; J: TRBJ1-2; CDR3: CASSTTGKGYTF; DNA: TGTGCCAGCAGTACAACAGGGAAGGGCTACACCTTC
length: 16; V: TRBV20-1; size: NA; D: TRBD2; J: TRBJ2-1; CDR3: CSAYDHSGRAGNEQFF; DNA: TGCAGTGCTTACGACCACAGCGGGAGAGCTGGGAATGAGCAGTTCTTC
length: 15; V: TRBV6-8; size: few; D: NA; J: TRBJ1-4; CDR3: CASVIRGGPSEKLFF; DNA: TGTGCCAGCGTAATCCGGGGGGGGCCGAGTGAAAAACTGTTTTTT
length: 17; V: TRBV7-9; size: NA; D: TRBD2; J: TRBJ2-7; CDR3: CASTPRGLAGFLDEQYF; DNA: TGTGCCAGCACCCCGCGGGGTCTAGCGGGGTTTCTCGACGAGCAGTACTTC
length: 18; V: TRBV20-1; size: NA; D: TRBD2; J: TRBJ2-3; CDR3: CSAQGNSGSGFSTDTQYF; DNA: TGCAGTGCTCAGGGGAATAGCGGGAGTGGGTTCAGCACAGATACGCAGTATTTT
length: 19; V: TRBV7-3; size: NA; D: TRBD2; J: TRBJ2-3; CDR3: CASSSLGTSGRIRTDTQYF; DNA: TGTGCCAGCAGCTCACTAGGGACTAGCGGAAGGATCCGCACAGATACGCAGTATTTT
length: 15; V: TRBV20-1; size: NA; D: TRBD2; J: TRBJ2-1; CDR3: CSARTRAGKYNEQFF; DNA: TGCAGTGCTAGGACTAGAGCGGGAAAATACAATGAGCAGTTCTTC
length: 13; V: TRBV29-1; size: many; D: TRBD1; J: TRBJ2-5; CDR3: CSVPGQGLETQYF; DNA: TGCAGCGTCCCGGGACAGGGGTTGGAGACCCAGTACTTC
length: 11; V: TRBV10-1; size: NA; D: NA; J: TRBJ1-6; CDR3: CASSPGGTLHF; DNA: TGCGCCAGCAGTCCTGGGGGCACCCTCCACTTT
length: 12; V: TRBV2; size: NA; D: NA; J: TRBJ2-7; CDR3: CASKGLPYEQYF; DNA: TGTGCCAGCAAGGGGCTACCCTACGAGCAGTACTTC
length: 16; V: TRBV5-1; size: NA; D: TRBD1; J: TRBJ2-5; CDR3: CASSRPEQGGVETQYF; DNA: TGCGCCAGCAGCCGGCCCGAACAGGGGGGAGTTGAGACCCAGTACTTC
length: 15; V: TRBV12-3/TRBV12-4; size: NA; D: NA; J: TRBJ2-7; CDR3: CASSLGGRRTYEQYF; DNA: TGTGCCAGCAGTTTAGGGGGGAGGCGTACCTACGAGCAGTACTTC
length: 16; V: TRBV6-5; size: NA; D: TRBD2; J: TRBJ2-1; CDR3: CASSTSTSGKYNEQFF; DNA: TGTGCCAGCAGTACCTCGACTAGCGGGAAGTACAATGAGCAGTTCTTC
length: 15; V: TRBV20-1; size: NA; D: TRBD2; J: TRBJ2-1; CDR3: CSARDPSGSHNEQFF; DNA: TGCAGTGCTAGAGATCCCAGCGGGAGCCACAATGAGCAGTTCTTC
length: 12; V: TRBV2; size: NA; D: NA; J: TRBJ1-2; CDR3: CASSDNYYGYTF; DNA: TGTGCCAGCAGTGACAACTACTATGGCTACACCTTC
length: 15; V: TRBV3-1; size: few; D: NA; J: TRBJ2-3; CDR3: CASSHRRRGTDTQYF; DNA: TGTGCCAGCAGCCACCGACGACGGGGCACAGATACGCAGTATTTT
length: 17; V: TRBV12-3/TRBV12-4; size: once; D: NA; J: TRBJ1-4; CDR3: CASSLRVGALVNEKLFF; DNA: TGTGCCAGCAGCCTCCGAGTAGGAGCCCTCGTTAATGAAAAACTGTTTTTT
length: 12; V: TRBV7-8; size: NA; D: NA; J: TRBJ2-3; CDR3: CASSTGSDTQYF; DNA: TGTGCCAGCAGTACTGGGAGCGATACGCAGTATTTT
length: 10; V: TRBV20-1; size: NA; D: NA; J: TRBJ1-1; CDR3: CSATDTEAFF; DNA: TGCAGTGCTACGGACACTGAAGCTTTCTTT
length: 15; V: TRBV11-2; size: NA; D: NA; J: TRBJ2-3; CDR3: CASSLVAGSPDTQYF; DNA: TGTGCCAGCAGCTTAGTGGCAGGGAGCCCAGATACGCAGTATTTT
length: 12; V: TRBV6-6; size: many; D: NA; J: TRBJ2-4; CDR3: CASSQVSNIQYF; DNA: TGTGCCAGCAGCCAAGTATCGAACATTCAGTACTTC
length: 14; V: TRBV7-6; size: NA; D: NA; J: TRBJ2-7; CDR3: CASSIPAVVGEQYF; DNA: TGTGCCAGCAGCATCCCAGCGGTCGTTGGCGAGCAGTACTTC
length: 14; V: TRBV29-1; size: NA; D: NA; J: TRBJ2-1; CDR3: CSVEVRGPPNEQFF; DNA: TGCAGCGTTGAAGTCAGGGGTCCCCCCAATGAGCAGTTCTTC
length: 17; V: TRBV29-1; size: NA; D: TRBD2; J: TRBJ2-5; CDR3: CSVEDRGWSGGSGEQYF; DNA: TGCAGCGTTGAAGATCGGGGTTGGAGCGGGGGTTCGGGGGAGCAGTACTTC
length: 15; V: TRBV5-5; size: NA; D: TRBD2; J: TRBJ2-5; CDR3: CASSSTGTSAYGGYF; DNA: TGTGCCAGCAGTTCAACCGGGACTAGCGCCTACGGGGGGTACTTC
length: 14; V: TRBV6-5; size: few; D: NA; J: TRBJ2-1; CDR3: CASSYYGIGNEQFF; DNA: TGTGCCAGCAGTTACTACGGGATAGGTAATGAGCAGTTCTTC
length: 13; V: TRBV3-1; size: NA; D: NA; J: TRBJ1-1; CDR3: CASSQAKNTEAFF; DNA: TGTGCCAGCAGCCAAGCCAAGAACACTGAAGCTTTCTTT